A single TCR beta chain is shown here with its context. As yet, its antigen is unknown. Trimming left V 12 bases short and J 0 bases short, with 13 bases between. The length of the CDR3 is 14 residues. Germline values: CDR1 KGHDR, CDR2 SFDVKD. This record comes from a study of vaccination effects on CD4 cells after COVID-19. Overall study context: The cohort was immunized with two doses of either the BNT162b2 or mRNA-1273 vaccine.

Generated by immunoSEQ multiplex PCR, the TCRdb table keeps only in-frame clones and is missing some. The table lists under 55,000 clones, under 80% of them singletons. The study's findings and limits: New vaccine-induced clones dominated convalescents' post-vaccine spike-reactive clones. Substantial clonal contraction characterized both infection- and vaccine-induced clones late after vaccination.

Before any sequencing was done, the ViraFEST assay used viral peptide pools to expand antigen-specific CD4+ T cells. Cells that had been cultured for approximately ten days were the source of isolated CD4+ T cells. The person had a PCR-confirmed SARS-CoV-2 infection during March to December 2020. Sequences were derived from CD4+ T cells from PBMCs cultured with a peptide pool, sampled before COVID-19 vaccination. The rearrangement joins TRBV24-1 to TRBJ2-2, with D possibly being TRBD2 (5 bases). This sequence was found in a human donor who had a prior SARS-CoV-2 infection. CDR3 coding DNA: TGTGCCGCCGAGGGCCCCCCGAACACCGGGGAGCTGTTTTTT. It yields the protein CAAEGPPNTGELFF.